This TCR beta chain was profiled in a study of cytomegalovirus exposure and HLA in healthy donors. Study-wide results and limits: Immune exposure information available was restricted to CMV serostatus. TCR beta sequences reportedly predicted most subjects' HLA-A and HLA-B alleles accurately. Researchers left out some V segments, among them TRBV6-2 and TRBV6-3, as indistinguishable.

Vbeta (60) and Jbeta (13) primers were used in the PCR. Assay: immunoSEQ multiplex PCR; the TCRdb copy retains only in-frame clones and omits some. The table has about 120,000 clones, around four fifths seen once. This clone was counted only a few times. Its target is unknown. Other DNA sequences in this sample translate to the same CDR3. V lost 4 bases to trimming and J lost 4 bases, with 7 bases between them. CDR1 is MNHNS and CDR2 is SASEGT in the germline V gene. The CDR3 consists of 12 residues. Sequencing was done on a sample of PBMCs. V gene TRBV6-1 combines with J gene TRBJ2-5, with D perhaps matching TRBD1 (6 bases). The receptor was isolated from a woman aged 40 to 50 in good health and CMV-seropositive. The CDR3, as DNA: TGTGCCAGCAGTGTCAGGGGAGAGACCCAGTACTTC. It is translated as CASSVRGETQYF.